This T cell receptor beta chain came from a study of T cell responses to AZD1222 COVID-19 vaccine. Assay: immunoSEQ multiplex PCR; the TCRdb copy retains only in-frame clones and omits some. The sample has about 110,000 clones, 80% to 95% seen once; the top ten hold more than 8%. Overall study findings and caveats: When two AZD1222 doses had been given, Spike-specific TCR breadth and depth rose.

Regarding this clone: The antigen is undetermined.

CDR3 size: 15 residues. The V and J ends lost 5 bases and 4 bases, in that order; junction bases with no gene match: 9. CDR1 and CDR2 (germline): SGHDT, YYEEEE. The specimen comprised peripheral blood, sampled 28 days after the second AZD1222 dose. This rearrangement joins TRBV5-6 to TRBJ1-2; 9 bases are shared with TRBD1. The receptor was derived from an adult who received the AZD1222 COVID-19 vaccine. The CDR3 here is CASSPPGQGLYGYTF. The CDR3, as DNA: TGTGCCAGCAGTCCCCCGGGACAGGGACTCTATGGCTACACCTTC.